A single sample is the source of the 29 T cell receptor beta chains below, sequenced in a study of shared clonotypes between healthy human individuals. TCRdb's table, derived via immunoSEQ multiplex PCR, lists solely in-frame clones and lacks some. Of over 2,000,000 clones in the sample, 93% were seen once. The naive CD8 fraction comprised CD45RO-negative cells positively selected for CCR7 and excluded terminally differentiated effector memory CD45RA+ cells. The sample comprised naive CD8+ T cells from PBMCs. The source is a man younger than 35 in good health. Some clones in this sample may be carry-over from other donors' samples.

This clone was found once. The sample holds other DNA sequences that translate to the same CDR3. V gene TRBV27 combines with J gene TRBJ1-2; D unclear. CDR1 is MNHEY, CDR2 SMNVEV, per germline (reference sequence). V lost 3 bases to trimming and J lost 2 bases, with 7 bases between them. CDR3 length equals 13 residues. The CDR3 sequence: CASSFGENYGYTF. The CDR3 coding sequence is TGTGCCAGCAGTTTCGGGGAAAACTATGGCTACACCTTC.

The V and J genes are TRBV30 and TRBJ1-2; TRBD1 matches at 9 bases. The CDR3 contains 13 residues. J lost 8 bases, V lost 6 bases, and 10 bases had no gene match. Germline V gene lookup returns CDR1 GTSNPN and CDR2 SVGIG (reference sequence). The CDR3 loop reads CACLTGGLNGYTF. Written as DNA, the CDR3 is TGTGCCTGCCTGACAGGGGGATTAAACGGCTACACCTTC.

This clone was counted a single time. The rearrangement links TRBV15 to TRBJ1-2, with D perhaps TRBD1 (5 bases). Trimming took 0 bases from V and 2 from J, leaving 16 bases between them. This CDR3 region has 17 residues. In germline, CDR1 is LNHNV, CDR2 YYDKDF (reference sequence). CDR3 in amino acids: CATSRDLQGGRNYGYTF. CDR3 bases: TGTGCCACCAGCAGAGATCTCCAGGGAGGTAGAAACTATGGCTACACCTTC.

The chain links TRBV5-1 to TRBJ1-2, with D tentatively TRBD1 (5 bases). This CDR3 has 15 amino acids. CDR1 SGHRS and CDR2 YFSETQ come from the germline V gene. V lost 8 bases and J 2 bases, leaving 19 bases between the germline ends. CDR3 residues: CARPWTTPPNYGYTF. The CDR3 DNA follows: TGCGCCAGACCTTGGACAACCCCACCGAACTATGGCTACACCTTC.

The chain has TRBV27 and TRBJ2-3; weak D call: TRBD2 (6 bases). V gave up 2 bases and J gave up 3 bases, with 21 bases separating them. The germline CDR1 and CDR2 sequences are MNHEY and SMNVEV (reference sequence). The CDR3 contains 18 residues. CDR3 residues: CASSLLTRRARETDTQYF. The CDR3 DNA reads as TGTGCCAGCAGTTTACTTACGCGGAGGGCCAGGGAAACAGATACGCAGTATTTT.

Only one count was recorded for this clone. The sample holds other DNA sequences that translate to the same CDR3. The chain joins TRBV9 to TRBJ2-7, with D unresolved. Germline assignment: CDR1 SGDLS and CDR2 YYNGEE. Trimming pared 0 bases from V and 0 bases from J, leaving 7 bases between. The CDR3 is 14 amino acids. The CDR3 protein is CASSVAVGSYEQYF. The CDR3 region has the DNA TGTGCCAGCAGCGTAGCTGTAGGCTCCTACGAGCAGTACTTC.

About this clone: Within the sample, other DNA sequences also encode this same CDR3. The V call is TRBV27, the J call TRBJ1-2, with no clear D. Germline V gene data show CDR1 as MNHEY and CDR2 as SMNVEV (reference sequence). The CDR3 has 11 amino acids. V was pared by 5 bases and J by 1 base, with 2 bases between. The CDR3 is CASSGNYGYTF. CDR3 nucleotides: TGTGCCAGCAGTGGTAACTATGGCTACACCTTC.

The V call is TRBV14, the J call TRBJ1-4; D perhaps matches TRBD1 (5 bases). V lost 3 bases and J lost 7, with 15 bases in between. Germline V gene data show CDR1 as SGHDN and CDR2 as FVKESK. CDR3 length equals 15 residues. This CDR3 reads CASSQISLGPEKLFF. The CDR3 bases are TGTGCCAGCAGCCAGATTTCGTTGGGGCCTGAAAAACTGTTTTTT.

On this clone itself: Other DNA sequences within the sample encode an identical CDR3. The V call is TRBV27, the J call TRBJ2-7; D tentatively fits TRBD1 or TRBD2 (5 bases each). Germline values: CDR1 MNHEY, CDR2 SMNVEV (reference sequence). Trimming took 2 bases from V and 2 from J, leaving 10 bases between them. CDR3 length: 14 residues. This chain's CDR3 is CASSLGTAAYEQYF. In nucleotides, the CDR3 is TGTGCCAGCAGTTTAGGGACGGCCGCCTACGAGCAGTACTTC.

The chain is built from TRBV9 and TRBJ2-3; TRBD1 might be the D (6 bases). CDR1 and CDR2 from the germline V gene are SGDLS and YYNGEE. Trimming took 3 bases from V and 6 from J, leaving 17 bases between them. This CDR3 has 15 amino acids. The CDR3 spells CASSARIEGVDTQYF. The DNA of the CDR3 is TGTGCCAGCAGCGCCCGTATTGAGGGGGTGGATACGCAGTATTTT.

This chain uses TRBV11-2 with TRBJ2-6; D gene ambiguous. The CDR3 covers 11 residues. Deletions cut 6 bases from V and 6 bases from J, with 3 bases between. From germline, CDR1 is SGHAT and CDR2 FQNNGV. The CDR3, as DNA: TGTGCCAGCAGGGCGGCCAACGTCCTGACTTTC. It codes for CASRAANVLTF.

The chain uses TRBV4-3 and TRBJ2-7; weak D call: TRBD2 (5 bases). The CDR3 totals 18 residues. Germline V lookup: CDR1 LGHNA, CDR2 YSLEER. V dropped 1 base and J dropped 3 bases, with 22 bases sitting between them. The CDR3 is CASSQAPFGSEEGYEQYF. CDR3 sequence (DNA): TGCGCCAGCAGCCAAGCCCCATTTGGTAGCGAAGAGGGCTACGAGCAGTACTTC.

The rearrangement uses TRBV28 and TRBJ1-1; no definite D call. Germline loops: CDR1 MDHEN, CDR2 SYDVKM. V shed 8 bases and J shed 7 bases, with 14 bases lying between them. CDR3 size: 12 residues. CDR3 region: CASGNSPFEAFF. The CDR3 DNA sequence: TGTGCCAGCGGCAACTCCCCGTTTGAAGCTTTCTTT.

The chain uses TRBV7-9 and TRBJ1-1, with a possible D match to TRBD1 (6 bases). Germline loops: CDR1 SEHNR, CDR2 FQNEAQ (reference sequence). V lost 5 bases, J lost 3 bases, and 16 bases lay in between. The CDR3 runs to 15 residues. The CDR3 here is CASSRRDTGDTEAFF. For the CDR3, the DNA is TGTGCCAGCAGCCGCCGGGACACCGGAGACACTGAAGCTTTCTTT.

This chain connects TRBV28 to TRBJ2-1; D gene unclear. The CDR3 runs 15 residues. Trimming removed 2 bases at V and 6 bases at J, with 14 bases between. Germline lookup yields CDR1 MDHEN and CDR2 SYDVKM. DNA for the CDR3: TGTGCCAGCAGTTTAGACCAAAGCCCCTTCAATGAGCAGTTCTTC. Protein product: CASSLDQSPFNEQFF.

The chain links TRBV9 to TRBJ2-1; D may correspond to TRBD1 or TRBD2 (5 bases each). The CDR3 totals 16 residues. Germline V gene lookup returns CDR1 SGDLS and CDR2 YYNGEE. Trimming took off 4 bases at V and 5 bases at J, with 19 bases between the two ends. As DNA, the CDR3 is TGTGCCAGCAGCCGAGGGAGAGGGGCCGGGGACAATGAGCAGTTCTTC. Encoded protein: CASSRGRGAGDNEQFF.

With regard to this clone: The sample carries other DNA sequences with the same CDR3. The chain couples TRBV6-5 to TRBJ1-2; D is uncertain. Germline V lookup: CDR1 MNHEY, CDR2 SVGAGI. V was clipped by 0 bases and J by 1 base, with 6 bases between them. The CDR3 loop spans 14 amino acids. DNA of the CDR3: TGTGCCAGCAGTTACTCCGAGGGTAACTATGGCTACACCTTC. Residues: CASSYSEGNYGYTF.

CDR3 nucleotides: TGCGCCAGCAGCCAAGATGTACTAGCGGTACAAGAGACCCAGTACTTC. The encoded protein is CASSQDVLAVQETQYF. The chain joins TRBV4-3 to TRBJ2-5; TRBD2 matches 8 bases. V lost 0 bases, J lost 2 bases, and 5 bases stayed unmatched. This CDR3 spans 16 amino acids. Germline V gene data show CDR1 as LGHNA and CDR2 as YSLEER.

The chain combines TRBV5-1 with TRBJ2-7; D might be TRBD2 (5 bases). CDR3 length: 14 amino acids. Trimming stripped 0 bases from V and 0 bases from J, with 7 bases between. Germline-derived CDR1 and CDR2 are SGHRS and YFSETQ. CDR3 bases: TGCGCCAGCAGCTTGGGAGGGTACTCCTACGAGCAGTACTTC. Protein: CASSLGGYSYEQYF.

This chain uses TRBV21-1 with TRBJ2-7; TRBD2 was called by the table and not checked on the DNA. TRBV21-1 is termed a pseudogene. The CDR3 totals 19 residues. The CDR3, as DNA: TGTGCCAGCCGAGGACGCGACTCCGCCCCTAGCGTGACCTCCTACGAGCAGTACTTC. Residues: CASRGRDSAPSVTSYEQYF.

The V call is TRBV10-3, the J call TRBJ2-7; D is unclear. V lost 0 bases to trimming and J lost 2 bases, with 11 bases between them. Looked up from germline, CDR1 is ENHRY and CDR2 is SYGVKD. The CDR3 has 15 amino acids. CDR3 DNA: TGTGCCATCAGTGAGTCGTCGAACCCCGCCTACGAGCAGTACTTC. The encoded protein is CAISESSNPAYEQYF.

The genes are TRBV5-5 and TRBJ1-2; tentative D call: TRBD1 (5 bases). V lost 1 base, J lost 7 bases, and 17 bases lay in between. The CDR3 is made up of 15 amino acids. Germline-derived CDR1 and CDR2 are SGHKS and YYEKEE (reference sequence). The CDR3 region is CASSLSGPTRGGYTF. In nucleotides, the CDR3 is TGTGCCAGCAGCTTGTCGGGACCGACGAGAGGTGGCTACACCTTC.

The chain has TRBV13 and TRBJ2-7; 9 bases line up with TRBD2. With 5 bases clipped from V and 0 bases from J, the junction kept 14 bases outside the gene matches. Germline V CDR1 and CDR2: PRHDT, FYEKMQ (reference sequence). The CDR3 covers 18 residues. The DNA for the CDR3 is TGTGCCAGCAGCCCCAGGGATCTAGCGGGGCGGAGCTCCTACGAGCAGTACTTC. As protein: CASSPRDLAGRSSYEQYF.

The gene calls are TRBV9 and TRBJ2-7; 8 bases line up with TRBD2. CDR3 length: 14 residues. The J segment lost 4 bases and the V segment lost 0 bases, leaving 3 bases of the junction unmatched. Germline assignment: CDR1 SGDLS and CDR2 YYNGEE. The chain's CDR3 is CASSVGERGYEQYF. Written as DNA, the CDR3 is TGTGCCAGCAGCGTAGGGGAGCGGGGGTACGAGCAGTACTTC. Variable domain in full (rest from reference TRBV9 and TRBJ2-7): DSGVTQTPKHLITATGQRVTLRCSPRSGDLSVYWYQQSLDQGLQFLIQYYNGEERAKGNILERFSAQQFPDLHSELNLSSLELGDSALYFCASSVGERGYEQYFGPGTRLTVT.

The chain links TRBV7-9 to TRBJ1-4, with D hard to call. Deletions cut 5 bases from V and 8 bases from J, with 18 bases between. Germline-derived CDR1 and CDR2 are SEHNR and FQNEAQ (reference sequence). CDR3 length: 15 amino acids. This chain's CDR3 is CASSVERHVREKLFF. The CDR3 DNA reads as TGTGCCAGCAGCGTTGAAAGACACGTCCGGGAAAAACTGTTTTTT.

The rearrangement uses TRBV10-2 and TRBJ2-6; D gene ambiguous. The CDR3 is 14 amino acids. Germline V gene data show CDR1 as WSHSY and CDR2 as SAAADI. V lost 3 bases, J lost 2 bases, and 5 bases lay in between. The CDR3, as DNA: TGCGCCAGCAGTGAAACAGCTGGGGCCAACGTCCTGACTTTC. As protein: CASSETAGANVLTF.

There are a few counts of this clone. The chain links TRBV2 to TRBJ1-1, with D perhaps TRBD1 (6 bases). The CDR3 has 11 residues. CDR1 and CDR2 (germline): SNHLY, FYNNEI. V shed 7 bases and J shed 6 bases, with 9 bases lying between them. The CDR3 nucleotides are TGTGCCAGCACCGACAGGCCTGAAGCTTTCTTT. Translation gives CASTDRPEAFF.

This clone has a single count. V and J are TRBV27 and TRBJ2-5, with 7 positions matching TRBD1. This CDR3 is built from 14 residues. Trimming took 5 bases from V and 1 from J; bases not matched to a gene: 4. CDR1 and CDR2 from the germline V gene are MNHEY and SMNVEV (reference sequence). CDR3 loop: CASSLDRSQETQYF. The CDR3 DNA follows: TGTGCCAGCAGTCTGGACAGGTCCCAAGAGACCCAGTACTTC.

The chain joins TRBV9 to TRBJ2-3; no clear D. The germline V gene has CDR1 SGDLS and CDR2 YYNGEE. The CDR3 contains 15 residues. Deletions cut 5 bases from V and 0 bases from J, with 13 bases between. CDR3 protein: CASSRDASSTDTQYF. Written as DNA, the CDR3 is TGTGCCAGCAGTCGCGACGCGTCTAGCACAGATACGCAGTATTTT.